This TCR beta chain was sequenced for a study of cytomegalovirus exposure and HLA in healthy donors. About this clone itself: Its antigen is currently unknown.

V was pared by 5 bases and J by 5 bases, with 5 bases of the junction left unmatched. This CDR3 region has 15 residues. Germline CDR1 SGHDN, CDR2 FVKESK. Findings of the study overall: A later analysis reportedly found fewer N-insertions in an Asian-associated ancestry cluster than the roughly 670-donor mean. Reportedly, cytomegalovirus status was diagnosed with high sensitivity and specificity. Across HLA loci, a later analysis found differing TCR association rates, with DRB1 most and HLA-C fewest.

Vbeta (60) and Jbeta (13) primers were used in the PCR. As handled by the study authors: Later reanalysis found about 80 million unique TCR beta chains, some 10 million of them shared. Some clones are missing from TCRdb's copy, which holds only in-frame ones; the method was immunoSEQ multiplex PCR. That table furnishes V, J and clone size, whereas the DNA furnished D and trimming. The sample consists of approximately 150,000 clones, under 70% of them appearing once. Sequenced: PBMCs. The gene calls are TRBV14 and TRBJ2-2, with 10 positions matching TRBD2. The clonotype comes from a woman aged 25 to 39 in good health and CMV-seropositive. The CDR3 bases are TGTGCCAGCAGCTTTTATAGCGGGGGGACCGGGGAGCTGTTTTTT. Protein product: CASSFYSGGTGELFF. The variable domain in full, with the rest retrieved from reference TRBV14 and TRBJ2-2, is EAGVTQFPSHSVIEKGQTVTLRCDPISGHDNLYWYRRVMGKEIKFLLHFVKESKQDESGMPNNRFLAERTGGTYSTLKVQPAELEDSGVYFCASSFYSGGTGELFFGEGSRLTVL.